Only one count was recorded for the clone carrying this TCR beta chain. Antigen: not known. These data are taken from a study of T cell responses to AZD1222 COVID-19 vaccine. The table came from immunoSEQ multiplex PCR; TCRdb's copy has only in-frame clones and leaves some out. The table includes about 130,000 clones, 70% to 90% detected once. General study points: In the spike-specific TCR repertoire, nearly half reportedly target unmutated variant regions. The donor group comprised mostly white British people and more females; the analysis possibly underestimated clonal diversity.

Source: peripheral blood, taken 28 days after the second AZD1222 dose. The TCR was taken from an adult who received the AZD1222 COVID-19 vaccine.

Here the CDR3 reads CASSFDGSNSNQPQHF. CDR3 DNA: TGTGCCAGCAGCTTCGACGGAAGTAATAGCAATCAGCCCCAGCATTTT. V usage is TRBV7-2 and J usage is TRBJ1-5; no firm D call. In germline, CDR1 is SGHTA, CDR2 FQGNSA. V gave up 3 bases and J gave up 0 bases, with 12 bases separating them. The CDR3 contains 16 residues.